The TCR beta chain described here comes from a study of cytomegalovirus exposure and HLA in healthy donors. Study background: Earlier, some 180 million T cells were analyzed, and some 120 million unique TCR beta sequences were found among them.

This CDR3 spans 16 amino acids. CDR1 is SGHTA, CDR2 FQGTGA, per germline. V shed 2 bases and J shed 4 bases, with 17 bases lying between them. This cohort consisted of healthy bone marrow donors. Concerning this clone itself: Its antigen remains unknown.

Study-level results: Generally TCR sequences proved uncommon, though certain public TCRs appeared in numerous donors.

With 60 Vbeta and 13 Jbeta primers, the PCR was carried out. Some clones are missing from TCRdb's copy, which holds only in-frame ones; the method was immunoSEQ multiplex PCR. The sample contains 100,000 to 150,000 clones, over 65% of which appear only once. The TCR sequence derives from a man aged 30 to 45 in good health and CMV-seronegative. V and J are TRBV7-3 and TRBJ2-5; tentatively, D is TRBD1 (6 bases). Sequenced input: PBMCs. CDR3 amino acids: CASSLYGGVSGETQYF. DNA of the CDR3: TGTGCCAGCAGCTTATATGGGGGCGTTTCGGGAGAGACCCAGTACTTC.